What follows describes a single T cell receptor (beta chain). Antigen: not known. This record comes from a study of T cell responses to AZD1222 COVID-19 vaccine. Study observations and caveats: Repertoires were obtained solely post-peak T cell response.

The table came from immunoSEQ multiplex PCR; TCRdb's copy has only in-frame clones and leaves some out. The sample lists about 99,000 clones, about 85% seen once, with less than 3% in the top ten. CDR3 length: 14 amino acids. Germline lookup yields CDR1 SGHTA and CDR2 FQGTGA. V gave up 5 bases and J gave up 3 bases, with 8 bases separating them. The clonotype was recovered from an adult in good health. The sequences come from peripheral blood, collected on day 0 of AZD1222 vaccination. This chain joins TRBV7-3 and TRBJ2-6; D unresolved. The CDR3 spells CASSPDGGANVLTF. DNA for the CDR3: TGTGCCAGCAGCCCAGACGGTGGGGCCAACGTCCTGACTTTC. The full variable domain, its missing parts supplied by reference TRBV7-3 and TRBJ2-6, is GAGVSQTPSNKVTEKGKYVELRCDPISGHTALYWYRQSLGQGPEFLIYFQGTGAADDSGLPNDRFFAVRPEGSVSTLKIQRTERGDSAVYLCASSPDGGANVLTFGAGSRLTVL.